One and the same sample provided the 25 T cell receptor beta chains below, sequenced in a study of T cell responses to AZD1222 COVID-19 vaccine (dated by TCRdb to about 2021). Library preparation was by the immunoSEQ multiplex PCR assay. Drawn from immuneACCESS, this table holds only the in-frame rearrangements with V and J called that TCRdb kept. Clones are partly lost; checked studies trace under half to an unresolved V gene and leave the rest unexplained. A total of under 200,000 clones appear in this sample, roughly nine tenths of them only once. The leading ten clones occupy 1.1% of the sample. This sample's time point label indicates: about 28 days (+/-7) after the second vaccine dose. Sequencing was performed on peripheral blood, taken 28 days after the second AZD1222 dose. The receptors derive from an adult who received the AZD1222 COVID-19 vaccine.

V is TRBV4-2 and J is TRBJ2-1; 11 nucleotides match TRBD2. CDR1 is LGHNA and CDR2 is YNFKEQ in the germline V gene. V was clipped by 3 bases and J by 1 base; unmatched bases: 5. This CDR3 is 17 amino acids long. CDR3 bases: TGTGCCAGCAGCCATCCCACTAGCGGGGGTTCCTACAATGAGCAGTTCTTC. Protein sequence: CASSHPTSGGSYNEQFF.

This clone appeared a single time. J is TRBJ2-7 and V is TRBV5-1; D is ambiguous. CDR3 length equals 13 residues. The germline V gene has CDR1 SGHRS and CDR2 YFSETQ. V was cut by 0 bases and J by 1 base, with 5 bases left in between. The DNA of the CDR3 is TGCGCCAGCAGCTTGGATCCGTCCTACGAGCAGTACTTC. Its translation is CASSLDPSYEQYF.

Here the CDR3 reads CASSRQGNQETQYF. The CDR3 DNA reads as TGTGCCAGCAGCAGACAGGGAAACCAAGAGACCCAGTACTTC. This chain uses TRBV21-1 with TRBJ2-5; the D call TRBD1 from the table was never checked on the DNA. TRBV21-1 is deemed a pseudogene. The CDR3 consists of 14 residues.

This chain connects TRBV20-1 to TRBJ1-4; D not resolved. Looked up from germline, CDR1 is DFQATT and CDR2 is SNEGSKA (reference sequence). V was shortened by 5 bases and J by 7 bases, with 8 bases between the two germline ends. The CDR3 loop spans 11 amino acids. CDR3: CSAGVAEKLFF. The CDR3 DNA reads as TGCAGTGCTGGGGTGGCTGAAAAACTGTTTTTT.

This clone was seen a single time. The chain couples TRBV6-2 or TRBV6-3 to TRBJ2-7; D gene unclear. The V and J ends lost 5 bases and 3 bases respectively, with 8 bases between them. The CDR3 runs 12 residues. Per germline, CDR1 MNHEY and CDR2 SVGEGT. This chain's CDR3 is CASSPDIYEQYF. CDR3 nucleotide sequence: TGTGCCAGCAGTCCCGACATCTACGAGCAGTACTTC.

V is TRBV6-2 or TRBV6-3 and J is TRBJ1-1; D call uncertain. The CDR3 totals 16 residues. Deletions cut 5 bases from V and 1 base from J, with 17 bases between. CDR1 and CDR2 (germline): MNHEY, SVGEGT. The CDR3 DNA is TGTGCCAGCAGTACGTACTGGGTCAGCAAGAACACTGAAGCTTTCTTT. Its protein product is CASSTYWVSKNTEAFF.

This clone was seen just once. The rearrangement links TRBV19 to TRBJ2-2, with no clear D. V dropped 3 bases and J dropped 3 bases, with 8 bases sitting between them. CDR1 and CDR2 (germline): LNHDA, SQIVND (reference sequence). This CDR3 is 14 amino acids long. The CDR3 sequence is CASSIGRDTGELFF. CDR3 sequence (DNA): TGTGCCAGTAGTATCGGACGGGACACCGGGGAGCTGTTTTTT.

A few counts support this clone. The chain recombines TRBV10-3 with TRBJ1-5; no clear D. Trimming shortened V by 3 bases and J by 6 bases, and 15 bases separated the two germline ends. This CDR3 has 15 amino acids. Germline loops: CDR1 ENHRY, CDR2 SYGVKD. The CDR3 loop reads CAISESPVGSQPQHF. DNA of the CDR3: TGTGCCATCAGTGAATCCCCCGTAGGGAGTCAGCCCCAGCATTTT.

The chain has TRBV6-5 and TRBJ1-1; weak D call: TRBD1 (6 bases). Trimming took off 8 bases at V and 4 bases at J, with 17 bases between the two ends. Looked up from germline, CDR1 is MNHEY and CDR2 is SVGAGI. The CDR3 runs to 14 residues. This CDR3 reads CASERGGQSTEAFF. CDR3 nucleotides: TGTGCCAGCGAGAGGGGGGGCCAGAGCACTGAAGCTTTCTTT.

This clone came up a few times. The chain is built from TRBV11-2 and TRBJ1-2, with 7 nucleotides matching TRBD1. Germline V lookup: CDR1 SGHAT, CDR2 FQNNGV. The V segment lost 7 bases and the J segment 5 bases; nucleotides outside the gene matches: 7. This CDR3 is 13 amino acids long. The CDR3 nucleotides are TGTGCCAGCACCCCCCGGACAGGTTATGGCTACACCTTC. It yields the protein CASTPRTGYGYTF.

This clone was observed once. The chain combines TRBV9 with TRBJ1-5; no clear D gene. V was shortened by 0 bases and J by 5 bases, with 12 bases between the two germline ends. This CDR3 has 15 residues. Germline assignment: CDR1 SGDLS and CDR2 YYNGEE. CDR3 coding DNA: TGTGCCAGCAGCGTAGGAGGACTCCCGCATCAGCCCCAGCATTTT. Protein product: CASSVGGLPHQPQHF.

The V gene is TRBV18, the J gene TRBJ2-7; D is possibly TRBD1 (8 bases). This CDR3 has 15 residues. The germline CDR1 and CDR2 sequences are KGHSH and LQKENI. Trimming took 3 bases from V and 1 from J, leaving 13 bases between them. CDR3 bases: TGTGCCAGCTCACCCCAACAGGGGGGGTCCTACGAGCAGTACTTC. Translation: CASSPQQGGSYEQYF.

The chain recombines TRBV5-4 with TRBJ2-5; 7 bases are shared with TRBD2. The CDR3 totals 14 residues. Germline values: CDR1 SGHNT, CDR2 YYREEE (reference sequence). V trimming: 4 bases; J trimming: 6 bases; junction bases outside the gene matches: 9. The CDR3 DNA reads as TGTGCCAGCAGCCGGATGACTAGCCCGAAGACCCAGTACTTC. This translates into CASSRMTSPKTQYF.

This clone has just one count. The V call is TRBV5-1, the J call TRBJ1-4; 10 bases agree with TRBD1. Germline V gene sequence: CDR1 SGHRS, CDR2 YFSETQ. There are 17 residues in the CDR3. V shed 4 bases, J shed 5 bases, and the junction held 11 bases outside the gene matches. The CDR3 reads CASSLGQGDPANEKLFF. The CDR3 DNA is TGCGCCAGCAGCCTTGGACAGGGGGATCCGGCAAATGAAAAACTGTTTTTT.

This chain links TRBV5-5 with TRBJ2-7, with TRBD1 matching 10 bases. The V and J ends lost 2 bases and 1 base, in that order; junction bases with no gene match: 3. The CDR3 extends over 15 amino acids. CDR1 SGHKS and CDR2 YYEKEE come from the germline V gene (reference sequence). The CDR3 loop is CASSFQGQGSYEQYF. DNA of the CDR3: TGTGCCAGCAGCTTCCAGGGACAGGGGTCCTACGAGCAGTACTTC.

The chain carries TRBV19 and TRBJ1-2; D gene unclear. This CDR3 has 14 residues. The germline gives CDR1 LNHDA, CDR2 SQIVND (reference sequence). The germline V and J ends were trimmed by 6 bases and 2 bases, with 13 bases remaining between them. Here the CDR3 DNA reads TGTGCCAGTAGCGACCCCCCCGGAAACTATGGCTACACCTTC. It yields the protein CASSDPPGNYGYTF. Combining the CDR3 with reference TRBV19 and TRBJ1-2 gives the whole variable domain DGGITQSPKYLFRKEGQNVTLSCEQNLNHDAMYWYRQDPGQGLRLIYYSQIVNDFQKGDIAEGYSVSREKKESFPLTVTSAQKNPTAFYLCASSDPPGNYGYTFGSGTRLTVV.

The chain links TRBV19 to TRBJ1-5; perhaps TRBD1 as D (5 bases). Trimming left V 8 bases short and J 3 bases short, with 14 bases between. The CDR3 contains 14 residues. Germline values: CDR1 LNHDA, CDR2 SQIVND (reference sequence). CDR3 DNA sequence: TGTGCCAGTGCTGAGGTAGGGACCAATCAGCCCCAGCATTTT. This encodes CASAEVGTNQPQHF. The whole variable domain, filled in from reference TRBV19 and TRBJ1-5, reads DGGITQSPKYLFRKEGQNVTLSCEQNLNHDAMYWYRQDPGQGLRLIYYSQIVNDFQKGDIAEGYSVSREKKESFPLTVTSAQKNPTAFYLCASAEVGTNQPQHFGDGTRLSIL.

The chain couples TRBV7-9 to TRBJ2-7, with TRBD1 identical over 7 bases. The J segment lost 1 base and the V segment lost 5 bases, leaving 8 bases of the junction unmatched. Germline CDR1 SEHNR, CDR2 FQNEAQ (reference sequence). This CDR3 is built from 15 residues. The CDR3, as DNA: TGTGCCAGCAGCCAGGGAAGGGGGCCTTCCTACGAGCAGTACTTC. Translation gives CASSQGRGPSYEQYF.

The chain combines TRBV2 with TRBJ2-1, with D uncertain. Germline CDR1 SNHLY, CDR2 FYNNEI. The CDR3 covers 15 residues. The V end lost 5 bases, the J end lost 4 bases, and 15 bases lay between the germline ends. CDR3: CASSPPRVTYNEQFF. Here the CDR3 DNA reads TGTGCCAGCAGTCCGCCTCGAGTGACTTACAATGAGCAGTTCTTC.

The chain couples TRBV11-3 to TRBJ2-1, with 8 positions matching TRBD2. This CDR3 contains 15 residues. V lost 4 bases to trimming and J lost 2 bases; unmatched junction nucleotides: 4. Germline CDR1 reads SGHNT; CDR2 reads YENEEA. Here the CDR3 reads CASSSPGLAYNEQFF. For the CDR3, the DNA is TGTGCCAGCAGCTCTCCGGGACTAGCCTACAATGAGCAGTTCTTC.

This rearrangement joins TRBV6-6 to TRBJ1-2; D may be TRBD1 (5 bases). Germline loops: CDR1 MNHNY, CDR2 SVGAGI (reference sequence). The V gene lost 4 bases and the J gene lost 6 bases, with 15 bases spanning the gap. The CDR3 length is 14 residues. The DNA for the CDR3 is TGTGCCAGCAGTTCTTGGGACCGGTCCGATGGCTACACCTTC. This gives the protein CASSSWDRSDGYTF.

The chain uses TRBV7-2 and TRBJ2-1, with 9 nucleotides matching TRBD2. V lost 8 bases to trimming and J lost 0 bases; unmatched junction nucleotides: 2. This CDR3 contains 14 residues. CDR1 and CDR2 from the germline V gene are SGHTA and FQGNSA. This CDR3 reads CASGLANSYNEQFF. The CDR3 DNA is TGTGCCAGCGGACTAGCGAACTCCTACAATGAGCAGTTCTTC.

The chain joins TRBV5-1 to TRBJ1-5, with D perhaps TRBD1 (6 bases). The V gene's germline CDR1 is SGHRS and CDR2 YFSETQ. Trimming removed 1 base at V and 4 bases at J, with 18 bases between. The CDR3 length is 17 residues. The CDR3 sequence: CASSLSPLTGNNQPQHF. The DNA of the CDR3 is TGCGCCAGCAGCTTGAGCCCCCTTACAGGGAATAATCAGCCCCAGCATTTT.

The rearrangement joins TRBV4-2 to TRBJ2-5; TRBD2 matches 10 bases. Germline V gene data show CDR1 as LGHNA and CDR2 as YNFKEQ. After removal of 0 bases from V and 1 base from J, the junction contained 2 bases not matched to a gene. CDR3 length: 16 amino acids. CDR3 nucleotide sequence: TGTGCCAGCAGCCAAGAGCAGCGGGGGGGCCAAGAGACCCAGTACTTC. Its translation: CASSQEQRGGQETQYF.

V is TRBV9 and J is TRBJ2-3, with D possibly being TRBD2 (6 bases). The CDR3 is 15 residues long. Germline V gives CDR1 SGDLS, CDR2 YYNGEE. Trimming removed 4 bases from V and 1 base from J, with 13 bases in between. The CDR3 coding sequence is TGTGCCAGCAGCCCTGGGGCGGGGCGCACAGATACGCAGTATTTT. It translates to CASSPGAGRTDTQYF.